The T cell receptor beta chain described here comes from a study of metastatic and nonmetastatic thyroid tumors. TCRdb re-processed the PCR reads through MiXCR. The sample has about 5,900 clones; roughly 35% are singletons. Not a single patient had been given any form of treatment at any point before undergoing thyroid surgery. CDR1 KGHDR and CDR2 SFDVKD come from the germline V gene. The CDR3 totals 20 residues. Trimming took 1 base from V and 4 from J; bases not matched to a gene: 11. The receptor's source is a male donor with papillary thyroid cancer or a benign thyroid nodule (not recorded which). Some clones in this sample may be carry-over from other donors' samples. This chain joins TRBV24-1 and TRBJ2-1; 14 bases agree with TRBD2. Specimen: adjacent normal tissue. For the CDR3, the DNA is TGTGCCACCAGTGATTTAGGCCAGGGACTAGCGGGAGTCGGTTACAATGAGCAGTTCTTC. This encodes CATSDLGQGLAGVGYNEQFF.